These 14 T cell receptor beta chains were all obtained from the same sample, sequenced in a study of blood T cell repertoires in COVID-19. Generated by immunoSEQ multiplex PCR, the TCRdb table keeps only in-frame clones and is missing some. Here the sample spans around 200,000 clones, approximately 90% being singletons. The sample comprised peripheral blood. All receptors derive from a man in his forties with acute or convalescent COVID-19.

The gene calls are TRBV18 and TRBJ1-2; 8 bases match TRBD1. CDR3 length equals 13 residues. Trimming at V came to 3 bases and at J to 3 bases, leaving 0 bases not matched to a gene. The germline V gene has CDR1 KGHSH and CDR2 LQKENI. CDR3 loop: CASSPTGDYGYTF. As DNA, the CDR3 is TGTGCCAGCTCACCGACAGGGGACTATGGCTACACCTTC. Supplemented by reference TRBV18 and TRBJ1-2, the full variable domain reads NAGVMQNPRHLVRRRGQEARLRCSPMKGHSHVYWYRQLPEEGLKFMVYLQKENIIDESGMPKERFSAEFPKEGPSILRIQQVVRGDSAAYFCASSPTGDYGYTFGSGTRLTVV.

CDR3: CATSRGGLAGAKEQYF. CDR3 nucleotide sequence: TGTGCCACCAGCAGAGGGGGGCTAGCGGGAGCGAAGGAGCAGTACTTC. This rearrangement joins TRBV15 to TRBJ2-7; 10 bases fit TRBD2. CDR1 LNHNV and CDR2 YYDKDF come from the germline V gene (reference sequence). The CDR3 runs to 16 residues. With 1 base clipped from V and 7 bases from J, the junction kept 10 bases outside the gene matches.

V gene TRBV7-9 combines with J gene TRBJ2-3; D is possibly TRBD2 (6 bases). Trimming took off 3 bases at V and 2 bases at J, with 18 bases between the two ends. The germline V gene has CDR1 SEHNR and CDR2 FQNEAQ (reference sequence). The CDR3 has 17 amino acids. The CDR3, as DNA: TGTGCCAGCAGCTTTGGCCGACTAGGGAAGTACACAGATACGCAGTATTTT. Translating gives CASSFGRLGKYTDTQYF.

This chain uses TRBV25-1 with TRBJ1-1; 7 bases agree with TRBD1. Trimming removed 1 base from V and 5 bases from J; junction bases left unmatched: 13. Germline CDR1 and CDR2: MGHDK and SYGVNS. The CDR3 sequence is 17 residues long. CDR3 region: CASSESRGRTERTEAFF. The CDR3 DNA sequence: TGTGCCAGCAGTGAATCAAGGGGGCGGACAGAGAGGACTGAAGCTTTCTTT.

The chain uses TRBV28 and TRBJ2-6, with a tentative D call TRBD1 (7 bases). Germline lookup yields CDR1 MDHEN and CDR2 SYDVKM. This CDR3 contains 18 residues. V lost 3 bases and J 1 base, leaving 16 bases between the germline ends. CDR3 sequence: CASSFLGGGSSGANVLTF. The CDR3 nucleotides read TGTGCCAGCAGTTTCCTCGGAGGGGGCTCGTCTGGGGCCAACGTCCTGACTTTC. Together with reference TRBV28 and TRBJ2-6, the CDR3 gives the full variable domain: DVKVTQSSRYLVKRTGEKVFLECVQDMDHENMFWYRQDPGLGLRLIYFSYDVKMKEKGDIPEGYSVSREKKERFSLILESASTNQTSMYLCASSFLGGGSSGANVLTFGAGSRLTVL.

The rearrangement joins TRBV7-8 to TRBJ1-2, with unresolved D. This CDR3 is built from 14 residues. Germline V CDR1 and CDR2: SGHVS, FQNEAQ. The V and J ends lost 0 bases and 7 bases respectively, with 12 bases between them. The CDR3: CASSLAAGAFGYTF. CDR3 in DNA: TGTGCCAGCAGCTTAGCGGCGGGTGCGTTTGGCTACACCTTC.

The rearrangement uses TRBV27 and TRBJ1-5; perhaps TRBD1 as D (6 bases). CDR1 is MNHEY and CDR2 is SMNVEV in the germline V gene (reference sequence). Trimming pared 6 bases from V and 4 bases from J, leaving 16 bases between. The CDR3 has 15 residues. The CDR3 here is CASSSLQGANQPQHF. The CDR3 bases are TGTGCCAGCAGCTCACTACAGGGAGCGAATCAGCCCCAGCATTTT.

This clone was recorded once. The chain is built from TRBV14 and TRBJ2-7, with 9 bases that match TRBD1. This CDR3 region has 15 residues. CDR1 is SGHDN, CDR2 FVKESK, per germline. After removal of 2 bases from V and 7 bases from J, the junction contained 9 bases not matched to a gene. The CDR3 sequence: CASSQIGTGLREQYF. DNA of the CDR3: TGTGCCAGCAGCCAAATCGGGACAGGGCTGCGAGAGCAGTACTTC.

This chain uses TRBV4-1 with TRBJ2-5; 7 bases are a match to TRBD1. CDR3 length: 13 amino acids. J was trimmed by 10 bases and V by 3 bases; bases with no gene match: 8. Germline values: CDR1 MGHRA, CDR2 YSYEKL. This chain's CDR3 is CASSHRQGLVQYF. CDR3 DNA: TGCGCCAGCAGCCACCGACAGGGTTTGGTCCAGTACTTC.

This clone came up a few times. V usage is TRBV28 and J usage is TRBJ1-2; 10 bases are shared with TRBD1. V shed 1 base and J 6 bases; nucleotides not matched to a gene: 2. The CDR3 has 14 residues. The germline V gene has CDR1 MDHEN and CDR2 SYDVKM. The CDR3 DNA reads as TGTGCCAGCAGTTTATCGGGACAGGGGAATGGCTACACCTTC. Translated: CASSLSGQGNGYTF.

The rearrangement joins TRBV4-3 to TRBJ2-1, with D uncertain. V lost 4 bases and J 9 bases, leaving 16 bases between the germline ends. This CDR3 spans 14 amino acids. The V gene's germline CDR1 is LGHNA and CDR2 YSLEER. DNA of the CDR3: TGCGCCAGCAGCCCCGACCCGACTTCCGCTGAGCAGTTCTTC. It yields the protein CASSPDPTSAEQFF.

The V and J genes are TRBV27 and TRBJ2-5, with D tentatively TRBD2 (6 bases). CDR3 length equals 17 residues. Germline CDR1 reads MNHEY; CDR2 reads SMNVEV (reference sequence). V was clipped by 5 bases and J by 2 bases, with 21 bases between them. DNA of the CDR3: TGTGCCAGCAGTCCTCGGGGTCGGGGGTATTCGCAAGAGACCCAGTACTTC. This codes for CASSPRGRGYSQETQYF.

The chain recombines TRBV3-1 (or the pseudogene TRBV3-2) with TRBJ1-3; D is ambiguous. Trimming cost V 3 bases and J 6 bases, with 9 bases left between them. CDR1 LGHDT and CDR2 YNNKEL come from the germline V gene (reference sequence). The CDR3 runs 13 residues. CDR3 protein: CASSQSPPNTIYF. The CDR3 DNA is TGTGCCAGCAGCCAGAGCCCCCCAAACACCATATATTTT.

The V and J genes are TRBV24-1 and TRBJ2-3; 10 bases match TRBD2. V shed 5 bases and J 6 bases; nucleotides not matched to a gene: 10. Germline lookup yields CDR1 KGHDR and CDR2 SFDVKD. The CDR3 has 16 amino acids. This chain's CDR3 is CATSVWLAGACDTQYF. The DNA of the CDR3 is TGTGCCACCAGTGTCTGGCTAGCGGGAGCCTGTGATACGCAGTATTTT.